This T cell receptor beta chain stems from a study of shared clonotypes between healthy human individuals. Background on the study: Researchers assigned three CD4 naive, three CD4 memory, two CD8 naive and one CD8 memory plate to each donor. Overall study results and limits: Rarefaction curves obtained for sorted subsets showed sequencing incomplete despite large depth.

The CDR3 is made up of 16 amino acids. J was trimmed by 5 bases and V by 5 bases; bases with no gene match: 11. Germline-derived CDR1 and CDR2 are SGHTA and FQGTGA. The study enrolled healthy HIV-negative adults without recent acute infections or vaccinations as donors. This clone was detected only a few times. The antigen is undetermined. TCRdb's table, derived via immunoSEQ multiplex PCR, lists solely in-frame clones and lacks some. The sample includes 950,000 to 1,100,000 clones, around 76% seen only once; the top ten take about 1.5%. The V and J genes are TRBV7-3 and TRBJ1-5; 8 bases match TRBD1. The specimen was memory CD4+ T cells sorted from blood. Subset meaning: CD45RA-negative fraction. The sequence derives from a man younger than 35 in good health. The CDR3 DNA is TGTGCCAGCAGCCAGGGGGCCAGGGAGAGCTATCAGCCCCAGCATTTT. Residues: CASSQGARESYQPQHF. Supplemented by reference TRBV7-3 and TRBJ1-5, the full variable domain reads GAGVSQTPSNKVTEKGKYVELRCDPISGHTALYWYRQSLGQGPEFLIYFQGTGAADDSGLPNDRFFAVRPEGSVSTLKIQRTERGDSAVYLCASSQGARESYQPQHFGDGTRLSIL.